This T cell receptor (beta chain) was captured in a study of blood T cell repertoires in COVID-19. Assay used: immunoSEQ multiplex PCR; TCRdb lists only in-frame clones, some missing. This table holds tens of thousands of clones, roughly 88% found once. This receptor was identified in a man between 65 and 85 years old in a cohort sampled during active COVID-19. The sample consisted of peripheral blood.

CDR3: CASSLDNQNTEAFF. The CDR3 nucleotides read TGTGCCAGTAGCCTGGACAATCAGAACACTGAAGCTTTCTTT. The chain is built from TRBV19 and TRBJ1-1; tentatively, D is TRBD1 (5 bases). CDR3 length equals 14 residues. Germline CDR1 and CDR2: LNHDA and SQIVND (reference sequence). V lost 6 bases to trimming and J lost 1 base, with 12 bases between them.